The 3 T cell receptor beta chains listed next were all sequenced from one sample in a study of control samples from healthy donors and cancer patients. Method: immunoSEQ multiplex PCR; TCRdb's copy keeps in-frame clones and lacks some. The sample has hundreds of thousands of clones; almost 85% are singletons. The specimen sequenced was PBMCs. These TCRs come from a woman in her sixties with lung cancer.

J is TRBJ2-3 and V is TRBV19, with 7 bases that match TRBD2. V lost 6 bases to trimming and J lost 6 bases; unmatched junction nucleotides: 6. The CDR3 is made up of 13 amino acids. Per the germline V gene, CDR1 is LNHDA and CDR2 is SQIVND (reference sequence). CDR3 loop: CASSSGGGDTQYF. CDR3 sequence (DNA): TGTGCCAGTAGCTCGGGGGGTGGGGATACGCAGTATTTT.

The rearrangement joins TRBV7-2 to TRBJ1-4; D gene uncertain. Germline V lookup: CDR1 SGHTA, CDR2 FQGNSA. V dropped 6 bases and J dropped 7 bases, with 6 bases sitting between them. The CDR3 is made up of 11 amino acids. CDR3 region: CASRSTEKLFF. DNA for the CDR3: TGTGCCAGCAGGTCGACTGAAAAACTGTTTTTT. Combining the CDR3 with reference TRBV7-2 and TRBJ1-4 gives the whole variable domain GAGVSQSPSNKVTEKGKDVELRCDPISGHTALYWYRQSLGQGLEFLIYFQGNSAPDKSGLPSDRFSAERTGGSVSTLTIQRTQQEDSAVYLCASRSTEKLFFGSGTQLSVL.

The gene calls are TRBV12-5 and TRBJ2-7, with TRBD1 matching 8 bases. Germline-derived CDR1 and CDR2 are LGHNT and FRNRAP. V dropped 5 bases and J dropped 3; count of bases not matched to a gene: 12. The CDR3 is 16 amino acids. The CDR3 spells CASGGTGQGKNYEQYF. CDR3 bases: TGTGCTAGTGGTGGTACTGGACAGGGAAAGAACTACGAGCAGTACTTC.